This T cell receptor (beta chain) emerged from a study of blood T cells in healthy people across ages. Using a J-beta primer mix together with a sample-barcoded 5' primer, a second PCR was run for about 6 to 11 cycles. A template-switch adaptor containing 12 random nucleotides labeled each cDNA molecule. A single record per CDR3 protein comes from TCRdb applying MiXCR to the 5' RACE reads. This sample carries over 600,000 distinct CDR3 sequences, around half of them seen once, and the ten largest clones take around 18%. V gave up 2 bases and J gave up 5 bases; unmatched junction bases: 5. The length of the CDR3 is 15 residues. Germline values: CDR1 DFQATT, CDR2 SNEGSKA (reference sequence). Peripheral blood from each donor was collected in a volume of ten milliliters. A few counts support this clonotype.

The rearrangement links TRBV20-1 to TRBJ2-5; 13 nucleotides align to TRBD2. This TCR came from a man older than 75 in good health. The sequenced sample consisted of blood. The CDR3 here is CSARTSGRARETQYF. The DNA of the CDR3 is TGCAGTGCTAGAACTAGCGGGAGGGCCCGTGAGACCCAGTACTTC.